These 28 T cell receptor beta chains originate from one sample sequenced in a study of cytomegalovirus exposure and HLA in healthy donors (dated 2017 in TCRdb). The library was made by the immunoSEQ multiplex PCR assay. For the multiplex PCR, a mixture combining 60 forward primers for TCR Vbeta segments and 13 reverse primers for TCR Jbeta segments was used. The clones in this table, taken by TCRdb from immuneACCESS, are in-frame only. Not every clone is retained; where verified, under half of the shortfall comes from an unresolved V gene, and the cause of the rest is unknown. Across this sample there are some 100,000 clones, with over 60% seen only once. In total, the top ten clones hold 3.5% to 5% of the sample. The sequencing input was PBMCs. The source is a female donor in good health and CMV-seropositive.

This rearrangement joins TRBV2 to TRBJ1-2; no firm D call. Germline-derived CDR1 and CDR2 are SNHLY and FYNNEI. The CDR3 loop spans 15 amino acids. Deletions cut 5 bases from V and 0 bases from J, with 13 bases between. The CDR3 loop reads CASSPTAVANYGYTF. DNA for the CDR3: TGTGCCAGCAGTCCGACGGCGGTAGCTAACTATGGCTACACCTTC.

CDR3 sequence: CASSGSRGGTEAFF. CDR3 sequence (DNA): TGTGCCAGCAGCGGATCCAGGGGAGGGACTGAAGCTTTCTTT. This chain uses TRBV7-2 with TRBJ1-1; perhaps TRBD1 as D (6 bases). The V gene lost 5 bases and the J gene lost 5 bases, with 15 bases spanning the gap. CDR1 and CDR2 (germline): SGHTA, FQGNSA. This CDR3 comprises 14 residues.

This rearrangement joins TRBV7-8 to TRBJ1-1; 7 nucleotides line up with TRBD1. In germline, CDR1 is SGHVS, CDR2 FQNEAQ. The CDR3 extends over 15 amino acids. V shed 1 base and J 2 bases; nucleotides not matched to a gene: 4. The CDR3 coding sequence is TGTGCCAGCAGCTTAGGGACAGGACCCAACACTGAAGCTTTCTTT. Protein product: CASSLGTGPNTEAFF.

This rearrangement joins TRBV6-6 to TRBJ2-7; 9 bases are shared with TRBD1. The CDR3 spans 13 residues. CDR1 and CDR2 (germline): MNHNY, SVGAGI (reference sequence). The junction had 0 bases not matched to a gene; V was cut back by 0 bases and J by 6 bases. CDR3 in amino acids: CASSYSTGGEQYF. The CDR3 bases are TGTGCCAGCAGTTACTCGACAGGGGGCGAGCAGTACTTC.

CDR3 residues: CASSLAIQGAYEQYF. Here the CDR3 DNA reads TGTGCCAGCAGCTTAGCTATACAGGGGGCCTACGAGCAGTACTTC. The rearrangement links TRBV11-2 to TRBJ2-5; 8 bases agree with TRBD1. The closer fit of TRBJ2-7 to the DNA end suggests the J call may be wrong. The CDR3 extends over 15 amino acids. In germline, CDR1 is SGHAT, CDR2 FQNNGV.

This chain uses TRBV5-4 with TRBJ2-1; the D gene is possibly TRBD1 (6 bases). V gave up 4 bases and J gave up 7 bases, with 12 bases separating them. Germline CDR1 reads SGHNT; CDR2 reads YYREEE (reference sequence). CDR3 size: 13 residues. CDR3 in DNA: TGTGCCAGCAGCGCTAACAGGGAGAATGAGCAGTTCTTC. Protein sequence: CASSANRENEQFF.

The V gene is TRBV2, the J gene TRBJ2-7, with 9 bases aligning to TRBD2. The CDR3 totals 15 residues. The germline gives CDR1 SNHLY, CDR2 FYNNEI. The J segment lost 3 bases and the V segment lost 1 base, leaving 4 bases of the junction unmatched. CDR3 bases: TGTGCCAGCAGTGAAGGAGTAGCGGGGGACTACGAGCAGTACTTC. Protein sequence: CASSEGVAGDYEQYF.

The genes are TRBV14 and TRBJ1-2, with D uncertain. CDR1 and CDR2 (germline): SGHDN, FVKESK. This CDR3 contains 13 residues. V was shortened by 0 bases and J by 3 bases, with 5 bases between the two germline ends. The CDR3 loop reads CASSQESYYGYTF. CDR3 DNA: TGTGCCAGCAGCCAAGAAAGCTACTATGGCTACACCTTC.

The gene calls are TRBV6-1 and TRBJ1-3; TRBD1 matches at 8 bases. The CDR3 loop spans 16 amino acids. Trimming at V came to 2 bases and at J to 3 bases, leaving 6 bases not matched to a gene. In germline, CDR1 is MNHNS, CDR2 SASEGT. The CDR3 DNA reads as TGTGCCAGCAGTGAACAGGTGGGACAGGTTGGAAACACCATATATTTT. It specifies CASSEQVGQVGNTIYF.

The chain has TRBV19 and TRBJ1-1, with TRBD1 as a possible D gene (6 bases). Trimming took off 0 bases at V and 1 base at J, with 9 bases between the two ends. Germline V gene lookup returns CDR1 LNHDA and CDR2 SQIVND (reference sequence). The CDR3 has 15 amino acids. CDR3 protein: CASSIDWGPNTEAFF. The DNA of the CDR3 is TGTGCCAGTAGTATAGATTGGGGGCCGAACACTGAAGCTTTCTTT.

A single count supports this clone. The chain joins TRBV7-9 to TRBJ1-4; TRBD1 might be the D (5 bases). V was cut by 2 bases and J by 6 bases, with 13 bases left in between. This CDR3 has 15 amino acids. Germline values: CDR1 SEHNR, CDR2 FQNEAQ (reference sequence). The CDR3 nucleotides are TGTGCCAGCAGCTTAATGGTGGGGCCTTATGAAAAACTGTTTTTT. It yields the protein CASSLMVGPYEKLFF.

The chain couples TRBV6-6 to TRBJ2-4, with D possibly being TRBD2 (6 bases). CDR3 length equals 14 residues. Trimming removed 5 bases at V and 1 base at J, with 9 bases between. Germline assignment: CDR1 MNHNY and CDR2 SVGAGI (reference sequence). The CDR3 bases are TGTGCCAGCAGTGAGGCGGGGGCCAAAAACATTCAGTACTTC. Its translation is CASSEAGAKNIQYF.

The rearrangement joins TRBV9 to TRBJ2-5, with D perhaps matching TRBD2 (7 bases). The J call may be wrong; the DNA end is better matched by TRBJ2-7. The germline CDR1 and CDR2 sequences are SGDLS and YYNGEE. The CDR3 is made up of 16 amino acids. The CDR3 DNA is TGTGCCAGCAGCGTAGTAGGCGGGGGCCCTAACTACGAGCAGTACTTC. It specifies CASSVVGGGPNYEQYF.

The rearrangement uses TRBV6-5 and TRBJ2-1, with TRBD2 matching 9 bases. The CDR3 length is 15 residues. J gave up 3 bases and V 5 bases, and 5 bases lay outside the gene matches. Germline assignment: CDR1 MNHEY and CDR2 SVGAGI. The CDR3 sequence: CASSRLAGIYNEQFF. The CDR3 nucleotides are TGTGCCAGCAGTCGCCTAGCGGGAATCTACAATGAGCAGTTCTTC.

J is TRBJ2-3 and V is TRBV27; 10 nucleotides line up with TRBD2. CDR1 is MNHEY and CDR2 is SMNVEV in the germline V gene (reference sequence). V dropped 5 bases and J dropped 2; count of bases not matched to a gene: 10. There are 17 residues in the CDR3. Here the CDR3 DNA reads TGTGCCAGCAGTCCGTCGGCTAGCGGGGGACTCACAGATACGCAGTATTTT. This encodes CASSPSASGGLTDTQYF.

This chain uses TRBV7-2 with TRBJ2-7; TRBD1 aligns across 10 bases. Germline V lookup: CDR1 SGHTA, CDR2 FQGNSA. This CDR3 contains 15 residues. The trim removed 5 bases at V and 4 bases at J, leaving 8 bases unmatched. CDR3: CASSGPGQGLYEQYF. Here the CDR3 DNA reads TGTGCCAGCAGCGGCCCGGGACAGGGGCTTTACGAGCAGTACTTC.

This chain links TRBV7-6 with TRBJ1-3; 8 nucleotides line up with TRBD1. The CDR3 extends over 19 amino acids. J lost 0 bases, V lost 1 base, and 11 bases had no gene match. CDR1 and CDR2 from the germline V gene are SGHVS and FNYEAQ. The DNA of the CDR3 is TGTGCCAGCAGCTTAGATGGACAGGGAAGACGTTTCTCTGGAAACACCATATATTTT. Encoded protein: CASSLDGQGRRFSGNTIYF.

The genes are TRBV7-6 and TRBJ1-1; weak D call: TRBD1 (5 bases). Trimming took off 6 bases at V and 5 bases at J, with 16 bases between the two ends. The germline gives CDR1 SGHVS, CDR2 FNYEAQ. The CDR3 extends over 14 amino acids. CDR3 sequence reads: CASSSRGIRTEAFF. In DNA, the CDR3 is TGTGCCAGCAGTTCAAGGGGTATCAGGACTGAAGCTTTCTTT.

The chain has TRBV21-1 and TRBJ1-3; TRBD1 is the table's D call, not checked against the DNA. TRBV21-1 is flagged as a pseudogene. The CDR3 has 15 amino acids. CDR3 amino acids: CASPKGGRVGYTIYF. In nucleotides, the CDR3 is TGTGCCAGCCCTAAAGGCGGCAGGGTTGGATACACCATATATTTT.

J is TRBJ2-2 and V is TRBV29-1; possible D gene TRBD1, 6 bases. The V end lost 6 bases, the J end lost 8 bases, and 13 bases lay between the germline ends. The CDR3 totals 12 residues. Germline V gene lookup returns CDR1 SQVTM and CDR2 ANQGSEA. The CDR3 is CSVVGASGELFF. Written as DNA, the CDR3 is TGCAGCGTCGTGGGGGCGTCGGGGGAGCTGTTTTTT.

The chain is built from TRBV29-1 and TRBJ2-7; D possibly corresponds to TRBD2 (5 bases). Germline values: CDR1 SQVTM, CDR2 ANQGSEA. With 6 bases removed from V and 2 bases from J, the gap between germline ends came to 14 bases. This CDR3 is built from 13 residues. CDR3 in amino acids: CSVPIGGPYEQYF. The DNA of the CDR3 is TGCAGCGTGCCCATCGGAGGTCCCTACGAGCAGTACTTC.

There are a few counts of this clone. The CDR3, as DNA: TGTGCCTGGAGCCAACCCGACAGGATGACTAATGAAAAACTGTTTTTT. Protein: CAWSQPDRMTNEKLFF. The chain links TRBV30 to TRBJ1-4; tentatively, D is TRBD1 (6 bases). Germline-derived CDR1 and CDR2 are GTSNPN and SVGIG (reference sequence). The ends were cut back, 3 bases at V and 2 bases at J, with 16 bases in the middle. This CDR3 is 16 amino acids long.

This clone was detected only once. The gene calls are TRBV19 and TRBJ2-1; D is ambiguous. V was shortened by 6 bases and J by 2 bases, with 8 bases between the two germline ends. Germline CDR1 and CDR2: LNHDA and SQIVND (reference sequence). CDR3 length: 13 amino acids. The CDR3 protein is CASRRGPYNEQFF. CDR3 DNA: TGTGCCAGTAGGCGAGGCCCCTACAATGAGCAGTTCTTC.

V usage is TRBV28 and J usage is TRBJ1-1; 10 nucleotides line up with TRBD1. With V trimmed by 6 bases and J by 0 bases, 10 bases remained unmatched. Germline loops: CDR1 MDHEN, CDR2 SYDVKM. CDR3 length: 17 residues. CDR3 DNA sequence: TGTGCCAGCAGCCCGGGACAGGGGATAGATATGAACACTGAAGCTTTCTTT. It specifies CASSPGQGIDMNTEAFF.

This clone was detected only a few times. This chain joins TRBV28 and TRBJ1-2; D not certain. Germline CDR1 reads MDHEN; CDR2 reads SYDVKM. V lost 8 bases to trimming and J lost 1 base, with 5 bases between them. The CDR3 sequence is 11 residues long. The CDR3 sequence is CASGINYGYTF. CDR3 coding DNA: TGTGCCAGCGGCATTAACTATGGCTACACCTTC.

The V and J genes are TRBV5-1 and TRBJ2-7; the match to TRBD1 covers 7 bases. Looked up from germline, CDR1 is SGHRS and CDR2 is YFSETQ. Germline trimming cut 3 bases from V and 4 bases from J; bases unmatched to any gene: 4. This CDR3 has 13 residues. In DNA, the CDR3 is TGCGCCAGCAGCTCGCAACAGGGGTACGAGCAGTACTTC. It specifies CASSSQQGYEQYF.

The chain links TRBV5-6 to TRBJ1-1; TRBD1 agrees at 7 bases. This CDR3 has 14 amino acids. J lost 3 bases, V lost 3 bases, and 5 bases had no gene match. CDR1 SGHDT and CDR2 YYEEEE come from the germline V gene. The CDR3 DNA sequence: TGTGCCAGCAGCTCCTTAGGGGGCTACACTGAAGCTTTCTTT. Its translation: CASSSLGGYTEAFF.

The J gene is TRBJ2-4, the V gene TRBV7-2, with 7 positions matching TRBD1. The CDR3 spans 13 residues. Unmatched junction bases numbered 6, after V lost 5 bases and J lost 8 bases. Looked up from germline, CDR1 is SGHTA and CDR2 is FQGNSA. This CDR3 reads CASSTNRGDIQYF. The CDR3 coding sequence is TGTGCCAGCAGCACTAACAGGGGAGACATTCAGTACTTC.